This entry features one T cell receptor (beta chain) sequence. What it recognizes is unknown. These data come from a study of blood T cells in healthy people across ages. The CDR3 is 15 residues long. Germline CDR1 and CDR2: MNHNS and SASEGT. The V gene end was trimmed by 4 bases and the J gene end by 3 bases; junction bases not matched to a gene: 6. Broader study findings: Because donor CMV status was unknown, expanded clonotype changes were possibly confounded.

A second PCR of roughly 7 to 11 cycles used a sample-barcoded 5' primer and a J-beta primer mix. TCRdb analysed the 5' RACE reads with MiXCR anew, one entry per CDR3 protein. The data contain around 970,000 distinct CDR3 sequences, about 51% of them singletons. The sequenced sample consisted of blood. This TCR came from a woman aged 55-70 years in good health. The chain links TRBV6-1 to TRBJ1-5; 7 bases are shared with TRBD1. The CDR3 DNA sequence: TGTGCCAGCAGTGTACCGACAGGGTTCAATCAGCCCCAGCATTTT. Residues: CASSVPTGFNQPQHF.